Listed below are T cell receptor beta chains from one sample, sequenced in a study of shared clonotypes between healthy human individuals. TCRdb's copy holds only in-frame clones and misses some; the assay was immunoSEQ multiplex PCR. Among nearly 500,000 clones, about 82% were seen once, and the ten largest hold approximately 13%. The sample comprised PBMCs. The receptors stem from a woman between 35 and 50 years old in good health. Some clones in this sample may be carry-over from other donors' samples. CDR3s include the opening cysteine and the closing phenylalanine or tryptophan. The D gene is left open where the match is weak. Expanded clones are given a class, and other clones once, few, many or no size at all.

TRBV27	15	-	TRBJ2-7	TRBD2	TGTGCCAGCAGTCCCCTACTAGCGGGGGATACGGAGCAGTACTTC	CASSPLLAGDTEQYF
TRBV5-1	15	-	TRBJ2-7	TRBD2	TGCGCCAGCAGCACCGGGACTAGCGGATCCTACGAGCAGTACTTC	CASSTGTSGSYEQYF
TRBV5-3	15	-	TRBJ1-2	-	TGTGCCAGAAGCTTGGGGCGCGAGTCTAACTATGGCTACACCTTC	CARSLGRESNYGYTF
TRBV5-1	18	once	TRBJ2-5	-	TGCGCCAGCAGCTTGACGACAAGGGCTAGCGTGTACCAAGAGACCCAGTACTTC	CASSLTTRASVYQETQYF
TRBV29-1	13	-	TRBJ1-5	-	TGCAGCGTAGGGACGGCTAGCAATCAGCCCCAGCATTTT	CSVGTASNQPQHF
TRBV19	16	-	TRBJ1-5	TRBD1	TGTGCCAGTAGTAAAAAACAGGGGGATGGCAATCAGCCCCAGCATTTT	CASSKKQGDGNQPQHF
TRBV7-8	14	-	TRBJ1-2	-	TGTGCCAGCAGCTTAGGGCAGGGGACCTATGGCTACACCTTC	CASSLGQGTYGYTF
TRBV4-3	16	-	TRBJ2-7	-	TGCGCCAGCAGCCATGGCCGGGACTTCAGCTCCTACGAGCAGTACTTC	CASSHGRDFSSYEQYF
TRBV6-5	16	-	TRBJ2-1	-	TGTGCCAGCAGTTTCTCCCGGACTCCCAACTACAATGAGCAGTTCTTC	CASSFSRTPNYNEQFF
TRBV4-3	15	-	TRBJ1-1	TRBD1	TGCGCCAGCAGCCAAGTCCAGGGGGCGAGAACTGAAGCTTTCTTT	CASSQVQGARTEAFF
TRBV7-3	15	-	TRBJ2-1	-	TGTGCCAGCAGCTTAAGCGGGACTCCTCACAATGAGCAGTTCTTC	CASSLSGTPHNEQFF
TRBV29-1	13	-	TRBJ1-1	-	TGCAGCGTTGAGAGGGAGAGGAACACTGAAGCTTTCTTT	CSVERERNTEAFF
TRBV6-6	14	-	TRBJ1-5	-	TGTGCCAGCAGTTACGGCCAGAACGATCAGCCCCAGCATTTT	CASSYGQNDQPQHF
TRBV11-2	15	-	TRBJ2-3	TRBD1	TGTGCCAGCAGCTCAGGACAGGGGGAGGTAGATACGCAGTATTTT	CASSSGQGEVDTQYF
TRBV25-1	15	-	TRBJ1-4	TRBD1	TGTGCCAGCAGTGAATACAGGGGGAAAAATGAAAAACTGTTTTTT	CASSEYRGKNEKLFF
TRBV7-8	15	-	TRBJ2-7	TRBD2	TGTGCCAGCAGCCAGACTAGCGGGAGGATTTACGAGCAGTACTTC	CASSQTSGRIYEQYF
TRBV6-5	15	-	TRBJ2-7	TRBD2	TGTGCCAGCAGTTCGACACTAGCGGGAGGCTACGAGCAGTACTTC	CASSSTLAGGYEQYF
TRBV7-9	14	-	TRBJ1-1	TRBD1	TGTGCCAGCAGTCGTACCACAGGGGACACTGAAGCTTTCTTT	CASSRTTGDTEAFF
TRBV18	14	-	TRBJ1-2	-	TGTGCCAGCTCACCACAGGGGGCTAACTATGGCTACACCTTC	CASSPQGANYGYTF
TRBV4-2	21	-	TRBJ2-5	-	TGTGCCAGCAGCCAAGATCCGAAAGGCAGCGTGGGAGGTCCGCGGGGGCAGACCCAGTACTTC	CASSQDPKGSVGGPRGQTQYF
TRBV13	19	-	TRBJ2-3	TRBD2	TGTGCCAGCAGCCGGACTAGCGGGAGTCGTACAGCCGGCACAGATACGCAGTATTTT	CASSRTSGSRTAGTDTQYF
TRBV27	14	-	TRBJ2-7	TRBD2	TGTGCCAGCAGACCAGGGACTAGCTTCTACGAGCAGTACTTC	CASRPGTSFYEQYF
TRBV6-1	13	-	TRBJ2-1	-	TGTGCCATTAGAAGTTCCGGACTCAATGAGCAGTTCTTC	CAIRSSGLNEQFF
TRBV11-2	15	few	TRBJ1-4	-	TGTGCCAGCAGCTTAGCTTTGAGTTTCGGTGAAAAACTGTTTTTT	CASSLALSFGEKLFF
TRBV7-9	16	-	TRBJ2-2	TRBD2	TGTGCCAGCAGCCGAGGACTAGCGGGAGGCACCGGGGAGCTGTTTTTT	CASSRGLAGGTGELFF
TRBV27	15	-	TRBJ1-5	-	TGTGCCAGCAGCACACACAGGGATCCCTATCAGCCCCAGCATTTT	CASSTHRDPYQPQHF
TRBV5-4	17	few	TRBJ1-2	-	TGTGCCAGCAGCGTGCATCCGGGACAAGCTTACGATTATGGCTACACCTTC	CASSVHPGQAYDYGYTF
TRBV23-1	20	-	TRBJ2-7	TRBD2	TGCGCCAGCAGTCAGCACGGGGCGACTAGCGGGAGGGCCAGAGCCTACGAGCAGTACTTC	CASSQHGATSGRARAYEQYF
TRBV29-1	14	-	TRBJ2-5	TRBD1	TGCAGCGCTTCTAGGGCAGGGGGCCAAGAGACCCAGTACTTC	CSASRAGGQETQYF
TRBV7-2	12	-	TRBJ2-2	-	TGTGCCAGCAGCTTAGTGACCGGGGAGCTGTTTTTT	CASSLVTGELFF
TRBV2	16	-	TRBJ2-2	TRBD1	TGTGCCAGCAGTGAAATAGGGGGCGCCTGGACCGGGGAGCTGTTTTTT	CASSEIGGAWTGELFF
TRBV4-3	16	-	TRBJ1-1	TRBD1	TGCGCCAGCAGCCAGGGGACAGGGTCTCGGTACACTGAAGCTTTCTTT	CASSQGTGSRYTEAFF
TRBV5-1	15	-	TRBJ1-2	TRBD1	TGCGCCAGCAGCCGAAGACAGGGGGCGGAGTATGGCTACACCTTC	CASSRRQGAEYGYTF
TRBV7-3	13	-	TRBJ2-5	-	TGTGCCAGCAGCTTAAGTTTCACAGAGACCCAGTACTTC	CASSLSFTETQYF
TRBV28	16	-	TRBJ1-5	TRBD1	TGTGCCAGCAGTTCCCCGGACAGGGAATCCAATCAGCCCCAGCATTTT	CASSSPDRESNQPQHF
TRBV9	13	-	TRBJ2-1	-	TGTGCCAGCAGCGTAGCCCTCCGAGGTGAGCAGTTCTTC	CASSVALRGEQFF
TRBV6-5	13	many	TRBJ1-2	-	TGTGCCAGCATGAGACAGCTTGGCTATGGCTACACCTTC	CASMRQLGYGYTF
TRBV5-5	18	-	TRBJ2-6	TRBD2	TGTGCCAGTGGGAGGGGCGGCGGACCCAGCTCTGGGGCCAACGTCCTGACTTTC	CASGRGGGPSSGANVLTF
TRBV28	15	-	TRBJ2-7	TRBD2	TGTGCCAGCAGTTGCCGGGAGCGGGAAATCGACGAGCAGTACTTC	CASSCREREIDEQYF
TRBV13	15	-	TRBJ2-7	-	TGTGCCAGCAGCCTTAACCGGGAGACGTCCTACGAGCAGTACTTC	CASSLNRETSYEQYF
TRBV5-1	16	-	TRBJ2-5	TRBD2	TGCGCCAGCAGCTTGGGCCCTAGCGGGAGCCAAGAGACCCAGTACTTC	CASSLGPSGSQETQYF
TRBV5-6	14	-	TRBJ2-7	TRBD2	TGTGCCAGCAGCGCGCTTGGGACTATCTACGAGCAGTACTTC	CASSALGTIYEQYF
TRBV7-3	15	-	TRBJ2-1	TRBD2	TGTGCCAGCAGCTTAACGGCTAGCGGGTACAATGAGCAGTTCTTC	CASSLTASGYNEQFF
TRBV19	14	-	TRBJ1-5	-	TGTGCCAGTAGTATTGGTGACACCCATCAGCCCCAGCATTTT	CASSIGDTHQPQHF
TRBV6-1	13	-	TRBJ2-3	-	TGTGCCAGCAGCCTAGCTTGGGCAGATACGCAGTATTTT	CASSLAWADTQYF
TRBV5-1	13	-	TRBJ1-1	-	TGCGCCAGCAGCGAGACAGTGAACACTGAAGCTTTCTTT	CASSETVNTEAFF
TRBV4-3	15	-	TRBJ2-5	TRBD2	TGCGCCAGCAGCCAAAAGGCCGGCGGGGGAGAGACCCAGTACTTC	CASSQKAGGGETQYF
TRBV28	14	once	TRBJ1-5	-	TGTGCCAGCAGTTCGCAAACAGGTGCCCAGCCCCAGCATTTT	CASSSQTGAQPQHF